The 29 T cell receptor beta chains below come from one sample, sequenced in a study of blood T cell repertoires in COVID-19. Some clones are missing from TCRdb's copy, which holds only in-frame ones; the method was immunoSEQ multiplex PCR. Of about 74,000 clones listed, about 92% are singletons. Sequencing input: peripheral blood. The receptors originated from a human donor in a cohort sampled during active COVID-19.

The rearrangement links TRBV7-2 to TRBJ1-6; unclear D gene. Between the trimmed V and J ends, which lost 5 bases and 8 bases, there was a span of 13 bases. Germline V gene sequence: CDR1 SGHTA, CDR2 FQGNSA. CDR3 length: 14 amino acids. CDR3 sequence reads: CASSLGVSYSPLHF. DNA of the CDR3: TGTGCCAGCAGCCTGGGCGTCAGTTATTCACCCCTCCACTTT.

The chain recombines TRBV18 with TRBJ2-2; 8 nucleotides match TRBD1. The trim removed 5 bases at V and 1 base at J, leaving 3 bases unmatched. The CDR3 spans 15 residues. Germline CDR1 reads KGHSH; CDR2 reads LQKENI. The CDR3 is CASSAGTGNTGELFF. CDR3 sequence (DNA): TGTGCCAGCTCAGCCGGGACAGGGAACACCGGGGAGCTGTTTTTT.

The chain recombines TRBV3-1 (or the pseudogene TRBV3-2) with TRBJ2-7; weak D call: TRBD1 (6 bases). Trimming took off 2 bases at V and 6 bases at J, with 17 bases between the two ends. This CDR3 region has 15 residues. CDR1 and CDR2 from the germline V gene are LGHDT and YNNKEL (reference sequence). CDR3 protein: CASSQSGPGAFEQYF. For the CDR3, the DNA is TGTGCCAGCAGCCAATCCGGGCCAGGGGCTTTCGAGCAGTACTTC.

This clone was detected only once. The chain carries TRBV2 and TRBJ1-5; 9 bases fit TRBD1. Germline trimming cut 6 bases from V and 4 bases from J; bases unmatched to any gene: 4. In germline, CDR1 is SNHLY, CDR2 FYNNEI. The CDR3 extends over 14 amino acids. CDR3 in DNA: TGTGCCAGCAGAGGGACAGGGAGGAATCAGCCCCAGCATTTT. Amino acid sequence: CASRGTGRNQPQHF.

This chain uses TRBV6-4 with TRBJ2-3, with TRBD2 matching 8 bases. The CDR3 length is 16 residues. CDR1 MRHNA and CDR2 SNTAGT come from the germline V gene. V lost 3 bases, J lost 4 bases, and 9 bases stayed unmatched. This CDR3 is CASSESGAGEADTQYF. The CDR3 DNA reads as TGTGCCAGCAGTGAAAGTGGAGCGGGAGAGGCAGATACGCAGTATTTT.

The rearrangement links TRBV4-1 to TRBJ2-7; 9 nucleotides agree with TRBD2. Trimming removed 0 bases from V and 2 bases from J; junction bases left unmatched: 5. Per germline, CDR1 MGHRA and CDR2 YSYEKL. The CDR3 is 16 amino acids. The CDR3 nucleotides are TGCGCCAGCAGCCAAGATGCTAGCGGGACGGCCTACGAGCAGTACTTC. Translated, it gives CASSQDASGTAYEQYF.

The rearrangement uses TRBV18 and TRBJ1-1; D call uncertain. The CDR3 is 16 residues long. V was cut by 0 bases and J by 0 bases, with 11 bases left in between. Looked up from germline, CDR1 is KGHSH and CDR2 is LQKENI. The CDR3 sequence: CASSPPRSSMNTEAFF. DNA for the CDR3: TGTGCCAGCTCACCACCGCGATCCTCGATGAACACTGAAGCTTTCTTT.

The chain uses TRBV5-1 and TRBJ1-4, with D tentatively TRBD1 (5 bases). Trimming took 3 bases from V and 3 from J, leaving 9 bases between them. The germline CDR1 and CDR2 sequences are SGHRS and YFSETQ. The CDR3 has 14 residues. The DNA for the CDR3 is TGCGCCAGCAGCTATCAGGGTGCTAATGAAAAACTGTTTTTT. Translated, it gives CASSYQGANEKLFF. The whole variable domain, remainder taken from reference TRBV5-1 and TRBJ1-4, is KAGVTQTPRYLIKTRGQQVTLSCSPISGHRSVSWYQQTPGQGLQFLFEYFSETQRNKGNFPGRFSGRQFSNSRSEMNVSTLELGDSALYLCASSYQGANEKLFFGSGTQLSVL.

This clone was detected only once. This chain uses TRBV9 with TRBJ2-7, with 10 bases identical to TRBD1. This CDR3 spans 14 amino acids. Germline V CDR1 and CDR2: SGDLS, YYNGEE. V lost 9 bases and J lost 5; bases outside the gene matches: 11. Here the CDR3 reads CATPGDRGGNEQYF. The CDR3 DNA is TGTGCCACCCCCGGGGACAGGGGCGGAAACGAGCAGTACTTC.

The V gene is TRBV28, the J gene TRBJ2-3, with D maybe TRBD1 (5 bases). Germline V gene lookup returns CDR1 MDHEN and CDR2 SYDVKM. CDR3 length: 14 amino acids. V shed 8 bases and J shed 0 bases, with 12 bases lying between them. CDR3 nucleotides: TGTGCCAGCGGAGCTAGGGGCAGCACAGATACGCAGTATTTT. Its protein product is CASGARGSTDTQYF.

V and J are TRBV5-1 and TRBJ2-3; 11 nucleotides align to TRBD2. Germline loops: CDR1 SGHRS, CDR2 YFSETQ. This CDR3 is built from 14 residues. Trimming removed 5 bases from V and 4 bases from J; junction bases left unmatched: 3. The CDR3 protein is CASRTSGSADTQYF. CDR3 coding DNA: TGCGCCAGCAGAACTAGCGGGAGTGCAGATACGCAGTATTTT.

The CDR3 region is CASGKLSGSRSFEQFF. CDR3 DNA: TGTGCCAGCGGGAAACTTAGCGGGAGCCGGTCGTTTGAGCAGTTCTTC. The chain couples TRBV27 to TRBJ2-1; 9 nucleotides line up with TRBD2. The junction had 17 bases not matched to a gene; V was cut back by 8 bases and J by 9 bases. The CDR3 has 16 amino acids. CDR1 is MNHEY and CDR2 is SMNVEV in the germline V gene (reference sequence).

This rearrangement joins TRBV7-2 to TRBJ1-4, with D perhaps TRBD1 (5 bases). This CDR3 spans 15 amino acids. The germline V and J ends were trimmed by 5 bases and 6 bases, with 16 bases remaining between them. CDR1 is SGHTA, CDR2 FQGNSA, per germline. The CDR3 coding sequence is TGTGCCAGCAGCGAGGGCGGGGCCCGGTATGAAAAACTGTTTTTT. It is translated as CASSEGGARYEKLFF.

J is TRBJ2-5 and V is TRBV5-6; a possible D gene is TRBD2 (5 bases). The CDR3 contains 18 residues. Trimming pared 0 bases from V and 0 bases from J, leaving 18 bases between. The germline V gene has CDR1 SGHDT and CDR2 YYEEEE. The DNA for the CDR3 is TGTGCCAGCAGCTTGGCCGGAGGAGTTTGGAGAAACCAAGAGACCCAGTACTTC. The encoded protein is CASSLAGGVWRNQETQYF.

This clone was seen once. The chain uses TRBV4-1 and TRBJ1-4; D perhaps matches TRBD1 (5 bases). The V gene's germline CDR1 is MGHRA and CDR2 YSYEKL. V was pared by 4 bases and J by 4 bases, with 22 bases between. The length of the CDR3 is 18 residues. The CDR3 region is CASSPPRGTTGSNEKLFF. The CDR3 region has the DNA TGCGCCAGCAGCCCCCCCCGGGGGACGACCGGGAGTAATGAAAAACTGTTTTTT.

This clone appeared a few times. The rearrangement joins TRBV7-2 to TRBJ2-3; 7 positions match TRBD2. The CDR3 is 15 amino acids. V gave up 1 base and J gave up 6 bases; unmatched junction bases: 7. The germline V gene encodes CDR1 SGHTA and CDR2 FQGNSA. CDR3 nucleotide sequence: TGTGCCAGCAGCTTAGTTCGGGCGGGAGCCGATACGCAGTATTTT. Protein product: CASSLVRAGADTQYF.

V and J are TRBV28 and TRBJ2-3, with 11 bases lining up with TRBD2. Germline-derived CDR1 and CDR2 are MDHEN and SYDVKM. V was pared by 5 bases and J by 0 bases, with 4 bases of the junction left unmatched. The CDR3 extends over 16 amino acids. Here the CDR3 reads CASSGRLAGSTDTQYF. The CDR3 region has the DNA TGTGCCAGCAGTGGCAGACTAGCGGGGAGCACAGATACGCAGTATTTT.

The rearrangement links TRBV7-2 to TRBJ2-1, with TRBD2 identical over 9 bases. The CDR3 is 15 residues long. The trim removed 6 bases at V and 1 base at J, leaving 4 bases unmatched. Germline V gives CDR1 SGHTA, CDR2 FQGNSA. The CDR3 reads CASSPTSGSYNEQFF. CDR3 nucleotides: TGTGCCAGCAGTCCAACTAGCGGGTCCTACAATGAGCAGTTCTTC.

This clone was seen only once. V is TRBV7-2 and J is TRBJ1-2; 9 bases are a match to TRBD1. The trim removed 3 bases at V and 5 bases at J, leaving 4 bases unmatched. The CDR3 has 14 residues. CDR1 and CDR2 from the germline V gene are SGHTA and FQGNSA. The CDR3 is CASSLGQGRYGYTF. The CDR3 DNA reads TGTGCCAGCAGCTTGGGACAGGGAAGATATGGCTACACCTTC. The full variable domain, rest sourced from reference TRBV7-2 and TRBJ1-2, is GAGVSQSPSNKVTEKGKDVELRCDPISGHTALYWYRQSLGQGLEFLIYFQGNSAPDKSGLPSDRFSAERTGGSVSTLTIQRTQQEDSAVYLCASSLGQGRYGYTFGSGTRLTVV.

The J gene is TRBJ1-6, the V gene TRBV2, with TRBD1 identical over 9 bases. This CDR3 region has 13 residues. Germline CDR1 SNHLY, CDR2 FYNNEI. Losses at the gene ends were 6 bases for V and 11 bases for J; bases not matched to a gene: 5. The CDR3: CASSGQGRPPLHF. The CDR3 bases are TGTGCCAGCAGCGGACAGGGGAGGCCACCCCTCCACTTT.

V gene TRBV4-3 combines with J gene TRBJ2-1; 12 bases are a match to TRBD2. The CDR3 is 15 residues long. V shed 4 bases and J 8 bases; nucleotides not matched to a gene: 6. Germline V gives CDR1 LGHNA, CDR2 YSLEER. CDR3 in DNA: TGCGCCAGCAGCCCACTACTAGCGGGAGGTTATGAGCAGTTCTTC. It encodes CASSPLLAGGYEQFF.

The sample holds one count of this clone. The chain is built from TRBV5-4 and TRBJ2-3; 8 bases match TRBD2. The CDR3 consists of 18 residues. Germline V lookup: CDR1 SGHNT, CDR2 YYREEE (reference sequence). The junction had 16 bases not matched to a gene; V was cut back by 7 bases and J by 0 bases. DNA for the CDR3: TGTGCCAGCTCCCCGGGTAGGAGCGGGGGTTCTAGCACAGATACGCAGTATTTT. Its protein product is CASSPGRSGGSSTDTQYF.

The table lists this clone with a count of one. The rearrangement links TRBV9 to TRBJ2-1; TRBD2 agrees at 7 bases. CDR3 size: 15 residues. V trimming: 0 bases; J trimming: 3 bases; junction bases outside the gene matches: 3. CDR1 is SGDLS and CDR2 is YYNGEE in the germline V gene. The CDR3 DNA follows: TGTGCCAGCAGCGTAGCGGGAGGAAACTACAATGAGCAGTTCTTC. It is translated as CASSVAGGNYNEQFF.

The chain is built from TRBV29-1 and TRBJ1-5; D is unresolved. In germline, CDR1 is SQVTM, CDR2 ANQGSEA. The ends were cut back, 4 bases at V and 3 bases at J, with 7 bases in the middle. There are 12 residues in the CDR3. This CDR3 is CSVGAPNQPQHF. The DNA of the CDR3 is TGCAGCGTTGGGGCCCCCAATCAGCCCCAGCATTTT.

This clone occurred a few times. J is TRBJ2-3 and V is TRBV5-1; a weak D match, TRBD2 (5 bases). Trimming shortened V by 5 bases and J by 0 bases, and 10 bases separated the two germline ends. This CDR3 is built from 14 residues. The V gene's germline CDR1 is SGHRS and CDR2 YFSETQ. CDR3 DNA: TGCGCCAGCAGTCCTAGGACTAGCACAGATACGCAGTATTTT. Translating gives CASSPRTSTDTQYF.

The table lists this clone with a count of one. This chain uses TRBV7-9 with TRBJ2-7; no clear D gene. Trimming removed 1 base from V and 2 bases from J, with 3 bases in between. In germline, CDR1 is SEHNR, CDR2 FQNEAQ (reference sequence). The CDR3 loop spans 12 amino acids. The CDR3: CASSLGTYEQYF. In nucleotides, the CDR3 is TGTGCCAGCAGCTTAGGTACCTACGAGCAGTACTTC.

The chain combines TRBV10-3 with TRBJ2-7; 8 nucleotides line up with TRBD2. The CDR3 is 14 residues long. CDR1 and CDR2 (germline): ENHRY, SYGVKD. The ends lost 7 bases at V and 2 bases at J; junction bases unmatched: 7. The CDR3 bases are TGTGCCATCACTCCCGAGCGGGAGCCCTACGAGCAGTACTTC. Encoded protein: CAITPEREPYEQYF.

The chain employs TRBV19 and TRBJ2-3, with 10 bases identical to TRBD2. This CDR3 is 16 amino acids long. V lost 4 bases, J lost 2 bases, and 6 bases stayed unmatched. The germline CDR1 and CDR2 sequences are LNHDA and SQIVND (reference sequence). CDR3 sequence: CASSTALAGATDTQYF. The CDR3, as DNA: TGTGCCAGTAGTACAGCGCTAGCGGGGGCCACAGATACGCAGTATTTT.

This sequence joins TRBV29-1 and TRBJ2-3, with D maybe TRBD1 (6 bases). The CDR3 is made up of 13 amino acids. Germline assignment: CDR1 SQVTM and CDR2 ANQGSEA. Trimming left V 0 bases short and J 4 bases short, with 8 bases between. The DNA of the CDR3 is TGCAGCGTTGAAGATTCAGGGGCAGATACGCAGTATTTT. Translating gives CSVEDSGADTQYF.